This T cell receptor (beta chain) was retrieved from a study of a mutant IDH1 vaccine in newly diagnosed glioma. With regard to this clone: Its target is unknown.

The repertoire was sequenced with immunoSEQ multiplex PCR; TCRdb's copy has only in-frame clones and lacks some. The sample yields more than 60,000 clones, roughly 68% seen once. J gave up 3 bases and V 4 bases, and 3 bases lay outside the gene matches. The CDR3 totals 14 residues. Looked up from germline, CDR1 is MNHEY and CDR2 is SVGAGI. Time point indicated: week 35, safety follow-up. Mutant IDH1 20-mer peptide, at 300 ug, made up each vaccine dose, with topical imiquimod. This sequence originates from a man aged 50-60 years with glioma. The sequencing here drew on PBMCs, taken from a glioma patient whose treatment included an IDH1 peptide vaccine. The rearrangement joins TRBV6-5 to TRBJ2-4, with 7 bases that match TRBD2. The chain's CDR3 is CASSLGLSKNIQYF. CDR3 nucleotide sequence: TGTGCCAGCAGTTTGGGACTAAGCAAAAACATTCAGTACTTC.